These T cell receptor beta chains were read from a single sample in a study of beta chain features in type 1 diabetes. Produced via immunoSEQ multiplex PCR; TCRdb's table is partial and in-frame only. The table includes hundreds of thousands of clones, about 14% detected once. Sequencing was carried out using naive CD4+ T cells from blood. These receptors were collected from a man aged 18 to 29 with type 1 diabetes. Both conserved end residues are part of each CDR3. The order of the fields is clone size, D gene, V gene, J gene, CDR3 DNA, CDR3 protein. D genes are given only for firm matches. Size is omitted from some rows. Given values are once, few, many or a class for expanded clones.

clone size: few
D gene: -
V gene: TRBV30
J gene: TRBJ1-5
CDR3 DNA: TGTGCCTGGATGCCTGAGGGAGGTAATCAGCCCCAGCATTTT
CDR3 protein: CAWMPEGGNQPQHF

clone size: few
D gene: -
V gene: TRBV30
J gene: TRBJ2-3
CDR3 DNA: TGTGCCTGGAGTACCAGGGAAGGAGATACGCAGTATTTT
CDR3 protein: CAWSTREGDTQYF

clone size: -
D gene: -
V gene: TRBV28
J gene: TRBJ2-7
CDR3 DNA: TGTGCCAGCAAGGCAGACGAGTACGAGCAGTACTTC
CDR3 protein: CASKADEYEQYF

clone size: -
D gene: -
V gene: TRBV30
J gene: TRBJ1-5
CDR3 DNA: TGTGCCTGGAGTGTAGGAGCAAATCAGCCCCAGCATTTT
CDR3 protein: CAWSVGANQPQHF

clone size: -
D gene: -
V gene: TRBV7-9
J gene: TRBJ2-7
CDR3 DNA: TGTGCCAGCAGCACATACAGCGTCGAGCAGTACTTC
CDR3 protein: CASSTYSVEQYF

clone size: -
D gene: TRBD1
V gene: TRBV4-1
J gene: TRBJ2-5
CDR3 DNA: TGCGCCAGCAGCCAAGGGACAGAGACAGGGCAAGAGACCCAGTACTTC
CDR3 protein: CASSQGTETGQETQYF

clone size: few
D gene: -
V gene: TRBV5-4
J gene: TRBJ1-1
CDR3 DNA: TGTGCCAGCAAAGAGGGTATGAACACTGAAGCTTTCTTT
CDR3 protein: CASKEGMNTEAFF

clone size: few
D gene: -
V gene: TRBV7-6
J gene: TRBJ2-7
CDR3 DNA: TGTGCCAGCAGCTTAGAGGCGGCAGGGAAGAGGTCCGAGCAGTACTTC
CDR3 protein: CASSLEAAGKRSEQYF

clone size: few
D gene: -
V gene: TRBV9
J gene: TRBJ2-7
CDR3 DNA: TGTGCCAGCAGCCCCTCGGGCTCCTACGAGCAGTACTTC
CDR3 protein: CASSPSGSYEQYF

clone size: few
D gene: -
V gene: TRBV18
J gene: TRBJ2-3
CDR3 DNA: TGTGCCAGCTCACCGGACAGAGCAAGCACAGATACGCAGTATTTT
CDR3 protein: CASSPDRASTDTQYF

clone size: few
D gene: -
V gene: TRBV7-9
J gene: TRBJ2-2
CDR3 DNA: TGTGCCAGCAGTCCTGACACCGGGGAGCTGTTTTTT
CDR3 protein: CASSPDTGELFF

clone size: -
D gene: -
V gene: TRBV6-6
J gene: TRBJ2-2
CDR3 DNA: TGTGCCAGCAGTTACTCGAGCCCCCCTGCCGGCGGGGAGCTGTTTTTT
CDR3 protein: CASSYSSPPAGGELFF

clone size: -
D gene: -
V gene: TRBV7-9
J gene: TRBJ2-7
CDR3 DNA: TGTGCCAGCAGCTTATTTTCAGGGGCCTACGAGCAGTACTTC
CDR3 protein: CASSLFSGAYEQYF

clone size: -
D gene: -
V gene: TRBV7-8
J gene: TRBJ2-5
CDR3 DNA: TGTGCCAGCAGCTTAGACAGGGCCGAGACCCAGTACTTC
CDR3 protein: CASSLDRAETQYF

clone size: -
D gene: -
V gene: TRBV28
J gene: TRBJ1-2
CDR3 DNA: TGTGCCAGCAGTCTAACGGACTATGGCTACACCTTC
CDR3 protein: CASSLTDYGYTF

clone size: -
D gene: TRBD1
V gene: TRBV16
J gene: TRBJ1-2
CDR3 DNA: TGTGCCAGCAGCCTGCGCGGGACAGACTATGGCTACACCTTC
CDR3 protein: CASSLRGTDYGYTF

clone size: -
D gene: -
V gene: TRBV5-1
J gene: TRBJ2-7
CDR3 DNA: TGCGCCAGCAGCGCCGTCCCACCCTACGAGCAGTACTTC
CDR3 protein: CASSAVPPYEQYF

clone size: -
D gene: -
V gene: TRBV27
J gene: TRBJ2-5
CDR3 DNA: TGTGCCAGCAGTCCCCACCGGCGCCAAGAGACCCAGTACTTC
CDR3 protein: CASSPHRRQETQYF

clone size: few
D gene: -
V gene: TRBV6-5
J gene: TRBJ1-5
CDR3 DNA: TGTGCCAGCAGTTACGGGGGGTGGGATCAGCCCCAGCATTTT
CDR3 protein: CASSYGGWDQPQHF

clone size: -
D gene: TRBD1
V gene: TRBV18
J gene: TRBJ2-7
CDR3 DNA: TGTGCCAGCTCACCACCGGGCAGGGGGTCCGGCGAGCAGTACTTC
CDR3 protein: CASSPPGRGSGEQYF

clone size: few
D gene: -
V gene: TRBV5-6
J gene: TRBJ2-3
CDR3 DNA: TGTGCCAGCAGCACGGGGGCCTCCGTGTATACGCAGTATTTT
CDR3 protein: CASSTGASVYTQYF

clone size: few
D gene: -
V gene: TRBV9
J gene: TRBJ2-2
CDR3 DNA: TGTGCCAGCAGCGTAGAACTGGGTGGGGAGCTGTTTTTT
CDR3 protein: CASSVELGGELFF

clone size: few
D gene: -
V gene: TRBV7-2
J gene: TRBJ2-1
CDR3 DNA: TGTGCCAGCACCCCCCAAAAGGGGGGGCTGTACAATGAGCAGTTCTTC
CDR3 protein: CASTPQKGGLYNEQFF

clone size: -
D gene: TRBD1
V gene: TRBV15
J gene: TRBJ1-2
CDR3 DNA: TGTGCCACCAGCAGAGTAAGGGGGCAGGATGGCTACACCTTC
CDR3 protein: CATSRVRGQDGYTF

clone size: -
D gene: -
V gene: TRBV4-3
J gene: TRBJ1-1
CDR3 DNA: TGCGCCAGCAGCCCCGACCGAAGGACCCCAATAGCTTTCTTT
CDR3 protein: CASSPDRRTPIAFF

clone size: -
D gene: -
V gene: TRBV2
J gene: TRBJ2-3
CDR3 DNA: TGTGCCAGCAGTGACAAGGCCAAGATAGATACGCAGTATTTT
CDR3 protein: CASSDKAKIDTQYF

clone size: -
D gene: TRBD2
V gene: TRBV11-1
J gene: TRBJ2-7
CDR3 DNA: TGTGCCAGCAGCTGGACTAGCGGCTCCTACGAGCAGTACTTC
CDR3 protein: CASSWTSGSYEQYF

clone size: once
D gene: -
V gene: TRBV6-1
J gene: TRBJ1-5
CDR3 DNA: TGTGTACTCGGGGGGGATCCCAGCAATCAGCCCCAGCATTTT
CDR3 protein: CVLGGDPSNQPQHF

clone size: -
D gene: -
V gene: TRBV30
J gene: TRBJ2-7
CDR3 DNA: TGTGCCGGAGACGCTACAGGGTTTCCCACGAGTTACGAGCAGTACTTC
CDR3 protein: CAGDATGFPTSYEQYF

clone size: few
D gene: TRBD1
V gene: TRBV4-1
J gene: TRBJ1-4
CDR3 DNA: TGCGCCAGCAGCCAAGACCTCGGGCAGGGGGAAAATGAAAAACTGTTTTTT
CDR3 protein: CASSQDLGQGENEKLFF

clone size: -
D gene: -
V gene: TRBV15
J gene: TRBJ1-5
CDR3 DNA: TGTGCCACCAGCAGAGAAGGACAGAGAAATCAGCCCCAGCATTTT
CDR3 protein: CATSREGQRNQPQHF

clone size: -
D gene: -
V gene: TRBV23-1
J gene: TRBJ1-2
CDR3 DNA: TGCGCCAGCACCCAAGGGGGGGACGGCTACACCTTC
CDR3 protein: CASTQGGDGYTF

clone size: -
D gene: TRBD2
V gene: TRBV19
J gene: TRBJ2-3
CDR3 DNA: TGTGCCAGTAGTATAGGTTCCAGCGGGAACACAGATACGCAGTATTTT
CDR3 protein: CASSIGSSGNTDTQYF

clone size: few
D gene: -
V gene: TRBV4-1
J gene: TRBJ2-7
CDR3 DNA: TGCGCCAGCAGCCAAGTACGGGTCTCCTACGAGCAGTACTTC
CDR3 protein: CASSQVRVSYEQYF

clone size: few
D gene: -
V gene: TRBV18
J gene: TRBJ2-7
CDR3 DNA: TGTGCCAGCTCACGACAGGGAGGGAGCGAGCAGTACTTC
CDR3 protein: CASSRQGGSEQYF

clone size: -
D gene: -
V gene: TRBV2
J gene: TRBJ2-1
CDR3 DNA: TGTGCCAGCGGGGGTCTAGGTATCTACAATGAGCAGTTCTTC
CDR3 protein: CASGGLGIYNEQFF

clone size: few
D gene: -
V gene: TRBV18
J gene: TRBJ2-1
CDR3 DNA: TGTGCCAGCTCAATGCGGGATGAGCAGTTCTTC
CDR3 protein: CASSMRDEQFF

clone size: -
D gene: TRBD1
V gene: TRBV6-5
J gene: TRBJ2-7
CDR3 DNA: TGTGCCAGCGGTCACAGGGGGAAGGCATACGAGCAGTACTTC
CDR3 protein: CASGHRGKAYEQYF

clone size: few
D gene: -
V gene: TRBV30
J gene: TRBJ2-6
CDR3 DNA: TGTGCTCGCAGGGTTTCTGGGGCCAACGTCCTGACTTTC
CDR3 protein: CARRVSGANVLTF

clone size: few
D gene: -
V gene: TRBV30
J gene: TRBJ1-5
CDR3 DNA: TGTGCCTGGAGTGTACAGGGAGGCCAGCCCCAGCATTTT
CDR3 protein: CAWSVQGGQPQHF

clone size: few
D gene: TRBD2
V gene: TRBV5-1
J gene: TRBJ2-1
CDR3 DNA: TGCGCCAGCAGCTTGGAGCCTAGCGGGGCTTACAATGAGCAGTTCTTC
CDR3 protein: CASSLEPSGAYNEQFF

clone size: few
D gene: -
V gene: TRBV9
J gene: TRBJ2-1
CDR3 DNA: TGTGCCAGCAGCCCCCAGGACTTTAGAGGGTTGGGGGAGCAGTTCTTC
CDR3 protein: CASSPQDFRGLGEQFF

clone size: few
D gene: -
V gene: TRBV30
J gene: TRBJ2-5
CDR3 DNA: TGTGCCTGGAAGGGGCTAGTGGAGACCCAGTACTTC
CDR3 protein: CAWKGLVETQYF

clone size: -
D gene: -
V gene: TRBV30
J gene: TRBJ2-5
CDR3 DNA: TGTGCCTGGACCCCCATTGATACGGGGCAGGAGACCCAGTACTTC
CDR3 protein: CAWTPIDTGQETQYF

clone size: -
D gene: -
V gene: TRBV7-6
J gene: TRBJ2-5
CDR3 DNA: TGTGCCAGCAGCTTAGTGCAAGAGACCCAGTACTTC
CDR3 protein: CASSLVQETQYF

clone size: few
D gene: -
V gene: TRBV30
J gene: TRBJ2-4
CDR3 DNA: TGTGCCTGGACCCCGAGCCCGCGGGCCATTCAGTACTTC
CDR3 protein: CAWTPSPRAIQYF

clone size: -
D gene: -
V gene: TRBV18
J gene: TRBJ1-5
CDR3 DNA: TGTGCCAGCTCACTTGAGACCGGGGGCAATCAGCCCCAGCATTTT
CDR3 protein: CASSLETGGNQPQHF

clone size: few
D gene: -
V gene: TRBV30
J gene: TRBJ2-2
CDR3 DNA: TGTGCCTGGATTTTTGACAGGTACAGACGAATTACCGGGGAGCTGTTTTTT
CDR3 protein: CAWIFDRYRRITGELFF

clone size: few
D gene: TRBD1
V gene: TRBV9
J gene: TRBJ1-1
CDR3 DNA: TGTGCCAGCAGCGCCAAAGTGGGACAGCCTCCAAAAGCTTTCTTT
CDR3 protein: CASSAKVGQPPKAFF

clone size: few
D gene: TRBD2
V gene: TRBV10-3
J gene: TRBJ2-7
CDR3 DNA: TGTGCCATCAGCCGGCAGCGGGAGAGAACTTACGAGCAGTACTTC
CDR3 protein: CAISRQRERTYEQYF

clone size: few
D gene: -
V gene: TRBV7-2
J gene: TRBJ1-5
CDR3 DNA: TGTGCCAGCAGCTCGCTTAGTGGGGGACTATCGCCCCAGCATTTT
CDR3 protein: CASSSLSGGLSPQHF

clone size: -
D gene: TRBD1
V gene: TRBV30
J gene: TRBJ2-7
CDR3 DNA: TGTGCCTGGAGAGAGCCCTCCGACAGGGGCAACGAGCAGTACTTC
CDR3 protein: CAWREPSDRGNEQYF